The clone carrying this T cell receptor (beta chain) was observed at least ten times. The antigen is unknown. After removal of 4 bases from V and 3 bases from J, the junction contained 16 bases not matched to a gene. CDR3 length: 19 residues. Germline values: CDR1 SGHAT, CDR2 FQNNGV. cDNA was made from roughly 470 ng RNA using alpha and beta constant primers. Alpha and beta chain libraries were made separately by chain-specific third strand synthesis with multiplexing indices. TCRdb recomputed calls from the 5' RACE reads with MiXCR, one row per CDR3 protein. The sample has approximately 9,300 distinct CDR3 sequences, about 6.5% seen once. These data belong to a study of HIV-infected patients and healthy controls. Study results and caveats: CMV-associated CDR3s mostly grew nonsignificantly during therapy, while HIV-associated CDR3s declined significantly.

Roughly three months, about 14 weeks, into antiretroviral therapy, follow-up blood was collected. Whole blood was used without fractionation, so all unsorted peripheral T cells were included. The TCR was taken from an adult with HIV infection. The donor label of this sample is uncertain. The sample consisted of blood, taken during antiretroviral therapy. The rearrangement joins TRBV11-2 to TRBJ2-3, with 10 nucleotides matching TRBD2. CDR3 region: CASSSNPTLAGGSTDTQYF. CDR3 DNA: TGTGCCAGCAGCTCGAACCCAACTTTAGCGGGAGGATCTACAGATACGCAGTATTTT.